What follows is one T cell receptor beta chain and its context. The sample originates from a study of blood T cell repertoires in COVID-19. Study context: Collection of acute and convalescent COVID-19 samples took place in the United States, Italy and Spain. Nucleic acid was either cDNA or gDNA, and it came from T cells, B-cell-depleted T cells, or PBMCs.

V gave up 2 bases and J gave up 3 bases; unmatched junction bases: 5. CDR1 is SGHNT, CDR2 YYREEE, per germline (reference sequence). CDR3 size: 16 residues. In the original analysis: The assay estimated nucleated cells by amplifying reference gene primers. Profiling relied on immunoSEQ multiplex PCR, and the TCRdb table lists in-frame clones only, not all of them. From that table come the V and J calls and clone size; the DNA was used to work out D and trimming. The profile shows some 78,000 clones, over 75% of them singletons. This clonotype was obtained from a man in his 70s with active or convalescent COVID-19. The chain carries TRBV5-4 and TRBJ2-3, with 11 bases that match TRBD2. Sample: peripheral blood. CDR3 loop: CASSFGSGGGTDTQYF. CDR3 nucleotide sequence: TGTGCCAGCAGCTTTGGTAGCGGGGGGGGAACAGATACGCAGTATTTT.